This T cell receptor (beta chain) comes out of a study of long-term antiretroviral therapy in people with HIV. The V gene lost 0 bases and the J gene lost 8 bases, with 16 bases spanning the gap. The CDR3 totals 16 residues. Germline loops: CDR1 PRHDT, CDR2 FYEKMQ (reference sequence). They ran version v3.0 of the immunoSEQ assay at survey level. TCRdb's copy holds only in-frame clones and misses some; the assay was immunoSEQ multiplex PCR. The profile covers roughly 6,500 clones, with 70% to 90% appearing a single time and 3% taken by the ten largest. The receptor was isolated from a woman aged 50 to 60 with HIV. The J gene is TRBJ1-4, the V gene TRBV13, with a tentative D call TRBD1 (5 bases). The specimen comprised unsorted PBMCs, sampled 3.7 years after starting antiretroviral therapy. The CDR3 protein is CASSLGLGTGFEKLFF. For the CDR3, the DNA is TGTGCCAGCAGCTTAGGCCTCGGGACGGGTTTCGAAAAACTGTTTTTT. The full variable domain, with the rest looked up from reference TRBV13 and TRBJ1-4, is AAGVIQSPRHLIKEKRETATLKCYPIPRHDTVYWYQQGPGQDPQFLISFYEKMQSDKGSIPDRFSAQQFSDYHSELNMSSLELGDSALYFCASSLGLGTGFEKLFFGSGTQLSVL.